This paragraph reports one T cell receptor beta chain. Its antigen is still unknown. 60 Vbeta and 13 Jbeta primers were used in PCR. Using immunoSEQ multiplex PCR, the repertoire was profiled, and TCRdb retains in-frame clones only, with some absent. The table shows hundreds of thousands of clones, with about 89% occurring only once. The data derive from a study of cytomegalovirus exposure and HLA in healthy donors. Whole-study results and caveats: When a later analysis was performed, an Asian-associated ancestry cluster reportedly had fewer N-insertions than the approximately 700-donor mean.

The CDR3 consists of 15 residues. Germline values: CDR1 SGHRS, CDR2 YFSETQ. Trimming removed 0 bases at V and 4 bases at J, with 13 bases between. The TCR originated in a woman under 30 in good health and CMV-seronegative. The sample taken for sequencing was PBMCs. The V and J genes are TRBV5-1 and TRBJ2-5; D remains ambiguous. The CDR3, as DNA: TGCGCCAGCAGCTTGGCCCCAGGCCCCTCAGAGACCCAGTACTTC. Residues: CASSLAPGPSETQYF.